Below, 29 T cell receptor beta chains from the same sample are listed, as sequenced in a study of CD8 T cells in ankylosing spondylitis. TCRdb itself ran the 5' RACE reads through MiXCR, one entry per CDR3 protein. This table holds 270,000 or so distinct CDR3 sequences, over 15% found once. The sample was blood, either unsorted or a sorted T cell fraction (not recorded which). The receptors here all came from a male donor with ankylosing spondylitis or in good health (not recorded which).

The sample holds many counts of this clonotype. The V call is TRBV7-2, the J call TRBJ2-6, with a weak D call TRBD2 (6 bases). Per germline, CDR1 SGHTA and CDR2 FQGNSA. The CDR3 loop spans 17 amino acids. Trimming pared 3 bases from V and 4 bases from J, leaving 16 bases between. In DNA, the CDR3 is TGTGCCAGCAGCTTGGCGGGGAGGTACGCCGGGGCCAACGTCCTGACTTTC. Its protein is CASSLAGRYAGANVLTF. The whole variable domain, filled in from reference TRBV7-2 and TRBJ2-6, reads GAGVSQSPSNKVTEKGKDVELRCDPISGHTALYWYRQSLGQGLEFLIYFQGNSAPDKSGLPSDRFSAERTGGSVSTLTIQRTQQEDSAVYLCASSLAGRYAGANVLTFGAGSRLTVL.

The chain uses TRBV4-1 and TRBJ2-7, with D possibly matching TRBD2 (6 bases). This CDR3 is 14 amino acids long. V lost 3 bases to trimming and J lost 1 base, with 10 bases between them. In germline, CDR1 is MGHRA, CDR2 YSYEKL. Here the CDR3 reads CASSHGTFSYEQYF. The CDR3 region has the DNA TGCGCCAGCAGCCACGGGACTTTTTCCTACGAGCAGTACTTC.

This clonotype came up a few times. J is TRBJ1-1 and V is TRBV6-2 or TRBV6-3; weak D call: TRBD1 (5 bases). CDR3 length: 11 amino acids. V lost 7 bases and J lost 11, with 14 bases in between. Germline V gene sequence: CDR1 MNHEY, CDR2 SVGEGT. This chain's CDR3 is CASTQGLWAFF. For the CDR3, the DNA is TGTGCCAGCACCCAGGGACTATGGGCTTTCTTT.

This clonotype was seen more than once but under ten times. The CDR3 nucleotides are TGTGCCAGCAGCCACCTACAGGGCATGGGCGATGAGCAGTTCTTC. Its protein product is CASSHLQGMGDEQFF. The J gene is TRBJ2-1, the V gene TRBV3-1, with D possibly being TRBD1 (6 bases). This CDR3 is built from 15 residues. Trimming took 3 bases from V and 8 from J, leaving 17 bases between them. Germline lookup yields CDR1 LGHDT and CDR2 YNNKEL (reference sequence).

The table lists this clonotype with many counts. The junction departs from germline at one end; a sequencing error may be responsible. The chain has TRBV5-6 and TRBJ2-4; D may be TRBD2 (5 bases). This CDR3 spans 11 amino acids. Germline CDR1 and CDR2: SGHDT and YYEEEE. The CDR3 is CASSLGASWTF. Here the CDR3 DNA reads TGTGCCAGCAGCTTGGGGGCCTCGTGGACTTTC.

This clonotype occurred a few times. The rearrangement links TRBV29-1 to TRBJ2-1; 8 nucleotides agree with TRBD1. CDR3 length: 13 residues. Trimming took 1 base from V and 6 from J; bases not matched to a gene: 2. Germline V gives CDR1 SQVTM, CDR2 ANQGSEA. The CDR3, as DNA: TGCAGCGTTGAAGGGACAGGGTCCAATGAGCAGTTCTTC. This encodes CSVEGTGSNEQFF.

This clonotype occurred a few times. The chain combines TRBV4-2 with TRBJ2-1, with 12 positions matching TRBD2. In germline, CDR1 is LGHNA, CDR2 YNFKEQ. The V segment lost 0 bases and the J segment 9 bases; nucleotides outside the gene matches: 6. The CDR3 length is 16 residues. The CDR3 protein is CASSQDLTSGSSEQFF. The CDR3 DNA follows: TGTGCCAGCAGCCAAGATCTGACTAGCGGGAGTAGTGAGCAGTTCTTC.

This clonotype was counted a few times. The chain combines TRBV27 with TRBJ1-5, with TRBD1 matching over 8 bases. This CDR3 region has 13 residues. CDR1 is MNHEY and CDR2 is SMNVEV in the germline V gene (reference sequence). V trimming: 6 bases; J trimming: 5 bases; junction bases outside the gene matches: 3. The CDR3 DNA is TGTGCCAGCAGAGACAGGGGTCATCAGCCCCAGCATTTT. Translation: CASRDRGHQPQHF.

This sequence joins TRBV28 and TRBJ2-3; 8 positions match TRBD2. The germline CDR1 and CDR2 sequences are MDHEN and SYDVKM. This CDR3 has 14 residues. Trimming took 5 bases from V and 2 from J; bases not matched to a gene: 3. Written as DNA, the CDR3 is TGTGCCAGCAGTCAACTAGCGGACACAGATACGCAGTATTTT. This encodes CASSQLADTDTQYF.

V is TRBV2 and J is TRBJ1-5, with D possibly TRBD1 on 6 matching bases. The CDR3 contains 14 residues. CDR1 and CDR2 from the germline V gene are SNHLY and FYNNEI. V was cut by 2 bases and J by 6 bases, with 11 bases left in between. The CDR3 protein is CASSESWTAQPQHF. CDR3 in DNA: TGTGCCAGCAGTGAAAGCTGGACAGCTCAGCCCCAGCATTTT.

This sequence joins TRBV7-9 and TRBJ2-1; 13 nucleotides agree with TRBD2. V was pared by 5 bases and J by 7 bases, with 5 bases of the junction left unmatched. Germline lookup yields CDR1 SEHNR and CDR2 FQNEAQ (reference sequence). The CDR3 has 15 amino acids. Written as DNA, the CDR3 is TGTGCCAGCAGCCGGACTAGCGGGAGCTATAATGAGCAGTTCTTC. Protein sequence: CASSRTSGSYNEQFF.

The chain links TRBV27 to TRBJ2-5; TRBD2 matches at 14 bases. This CDR3 spans 15 amino acids. Per germline, CDR1 MNHEY and CDR2 SMNVEV (reference sequence). J was trimmed by 5 bases and V by 5 bases; bases with no gene match: 4. The CDR3 sequence is CASSGGTSGSETQYF. In nucleotides, the CDR3 is TGTGCCAGCAGTGGAGGGACTAGCGGGAGCGAGACCCAGTACTTC.

The V and J genes are TRBV29-1 and TRBJ2-2, with 8 bases fitting TRBD1. J gave up 4 bases and V 7 bases, and 5 bases lay outside the gene matches. Per the germline V gene, CDR1 is SQVTM and CDR2 is ANQGSEA. The CDR3 extends over 13 amino acids. In nucleotides, the CDR3 is TGCAGCGGAGGACAGGGTCTCACCGGGGAGCTGTTTTTT. Translating gives CSGGQGLTGELFF.

This clonotype was seen ten or more times. The chain links TRBV9 to TRBJ2-5; D not resolved. V lost 3 bases and J lost 5, with 5 bases in between. The CDR3 consists of 11 residues. The germline CDR1 and CDR2 sequences are SGDLS and YYNGEE. The CDR3 DNA sequence: TGTGCCAGCAGCGCCGGCGAGACCCAGTACTTC. This translates into CASSAGETQYF.

The rearrangement joins TRBV5-4 to TRBJ1-2, with D perhaps matching TRBD1 (5 bases). The CDR3 length is 14 residues. CDR1 SGHNT and CDR2 YYREEE come from the germline V gene (reference sequence). V was clipped by 5 bases and J by 3 bases, with 14 bases between them. The CDR3 sequence: CASREQGSHYGYTF. Written as DNA, the CDR3 is TGTGCCAGCAGGGAGCAGGGCTCCCACTATGGCTACACCTTC.

The rearrangement links TRBV29-1 to TRBJ1-2, with unresolved D. Germline CDR1 reads SQVTM; CDR2 reads ANQGSEA. V was shortened by 6 bases and J by 4 bases, with 15 bases between the two germline ends. The CDR3 is 13 amino acids. CDR3 coding DNA: TGCAGCGTCAATACTGGACGGTCCTATGGCTACACCTTC. This translates into CSVNTGRSYGYTF.

This clonotype was observed a few times. The chain employs TRBV9 and TRBJ2-2; no definite D call. Per the germline V gene, CDR1 is SGDLS and CDR2 is YYNGEE. V was trimmed by 0 bases and J by 7 bases, leaving 1 base between them. This CDR3 is 11 amino acids long. The CDR3 loop reads CASSVGGELFF. The CDR3 coding sequence is TGTGCCAGCAGCGTAGGCGGGGAGCTGTTTTTT.

There are a few counts of this clonotype. The chain combines TRBV9 with TRBJ1-3; D is uncertain. V was clipped by 0 bases and J by 1 base, with 8 bases between them. CDR1 is SGDLS and CDR2 is YYNGEE in the germline V gene. CDR3 length: 15 residues. CDR3 sequence: CASSVGIGSGNTIYF. DNA of the CDR3: TGTGCCAGCAGCGTAGGGATAGGTTCTGGAAACACCATATATTTT.

The sample holds a few counts of this clonotype. The V gene is TRBV28, the J gene TRBJ2-5; 8 nucleotides agree with TRBD2. Trimming took 6 bases from V and 5 from J; bases not matched to a gene: 5. The CDR3 is 13 amino acids. Germline values: CDR1 MDHEN, CDR2 SYDVKM. The CDR3 nucleotides read TGTGCCAGCAGGGGAGCGGGAGTGGAGACCCAGTACTTC. Translating gives CASRGAGVETQYF.

The rearrangement joins TRBV3-1 to TRBJ2-1; TRBD1 might be the D (6 bases). V was clipped by 10 bases and J by 6 bases, with 34 bases between them. The CDR3 is 19 residues long. Germline loops: CDR1 LGHDT, CDR2 YNNKEL (reference sequence). In nucleotides, the CDR3 is TGTGCCATCACCCTAGCTGCCGAACAAGGGGGAAACCGTTTCAATGAGCAGTTCTTC. Residues: CAITLAAEQGGNRFNEQFF.

The CDR3 DNA follows: TGCGCCAGCAGCCTTTTCCCTGACAGGGCTAACTATGGCTACACCTTC. Its translation: CASSLFPDRANYGYTF. This chain links TRBV4-1 with TRBJ1-2, with 7 positions matching TRBD1. The germline CDR1 and CDR2 sequences are MGHRA and YSYEKL. Losses at the gene ends were 4 bases for V and 0 bases for J; bases not matched to a gene: 8. The CDR3 length is 16 residues.

This clonotype was seen at least ten times. V is TRBV4-1 and J is TRBJ2-5; the match to TRBD2 covers 12 bases. CDR3 length equals 16 residues. From germline, CDR1 is MGHRA and CDR2 YSYEKL. J lost 5 bases, V lost 1 base, and 5 bases had no gene match. CDR3 in amino acids: CASSQGLAGDPETQYF. Here the CDR3 DNA reads TGCGCCAGCAGCCAAGGACTAGCGGGAGACCCGGAGACCCAGTACTTC.

The table lists this clonotype with a few counts. The chain has TRBV24-1 and TRBJ2-6; D gene ambiguous. Trimming removed 5 bases at V and 2 bases at J, with 0 bases between. CDR1 is KGHDR, CDR2 SFDVKD, per germline. The CDR3 totals 12 residues. The CDR3 spells CATSAGANVLTF. The CDR3 DNA follows: TGTGCCACCAGTGCTGGGGCCAACGTCCTGACTTTC.

The V gene is TRBV20-1, the J gene TRBJ2-6, with D possibly TRBD1 on 6 matching bases. V was trimmed by 6 bases and J by 1 base, leaving 25 bases between them. The CDR3 has 19 residues. Germline V gene data show CDR1 as DFQATT and CDR2 as SNEGSKA (reference sequence). The CDR3 is CSAPKDSLGAASGANVLTF. In DNA, the CDR3 is TGCAGTGCCCCGAAGGACAGTTTAGGGGCCGCGTCTGGGGCCAACGTCCTGACTTTC.

Points on this clonotype: This may come from a read error, since a much larger clone is one base off. This chain joins TRBV21-1 and TRBJ1-1; the D call in the table, TRBD1, was not verified against the DNA. TRBV21-1 is assigned pseudogene status. The CDR3 totals 15 residues. The chain's CDR3 is CASSKLRTENTEAYF. CDR3 in DNA: TGTGCCAGCAGCAAACTTAGGACAGAAAACACTGAAGCTTACTTT.

The CDR3, as DNA: TGTGCCAGCAGTCTTGGGACTAGCGGGACTGAGCAGTTCTTC. It translates to CASSLGTSGTEQFF. The chain uses TRBV27 and TRBJ2-1, with TRBD2 matching 13 bases. CDR3 length: 14 amino acids. Per the germline V gene, CDR1 is MNHEY and CDR2 is SMNVEV (reference sequence). The V gene end was trimmed by 5 bases and the J gene end by 9 bases; junction bases not matched to a gene: 4.

The V and J genes are TRBV6-1 and TRBJ1-1; no clear D gene. Trimming took 6 bases from V and 7 from J, leaving 15 bases between them. The CDR3 runs to 13 residues. Germline CDR1 is MNHNS and CDR2 is SASEGT. In DNA form, the CDR3 reads TGTGCCAGCAGGGAGCCCGTGAGGGTTGAAGCTTTCTTT. This gives the protein CASREPVRVEAFF.

The chain couples TRBV20-1 to TRBJ2-1; TRBD2 agrees at 8 bases. This CDR3 has 15 residues. From germline, CDR1 is DFQATT and CDR2 SNEGSKA (reference sequence). Trimming took 0 bases from V and 7 from J; bases not matched to a gene: 8. CDR3 nucleotide sequence: TGCAGTGCTAGAGATCGGACGGGAGGGGGGAATGAGCAGTTCTTC. Amino acid sequence: CSARDRTGGGNEQFF.

This clonotype was detected only a few times. J is TRBJ1-2 and V is TRBV5-5; D might be TRBD1 (5 bases). V shed 1 base and J shed 1 base, with 20 bases lying between them. This CDR3 contains 18 residues. Germline V gene data show CDR1 as SGHKS and CDR2 as YYEKEE (reference sequence). CDR3 DNA: TGTGCCAGCAGCTTGAGGCCCTCGCAGGGTGTATATAACTATGGCTACACCTTC. This translates into CASSLRPSQGVYNYGYTF.